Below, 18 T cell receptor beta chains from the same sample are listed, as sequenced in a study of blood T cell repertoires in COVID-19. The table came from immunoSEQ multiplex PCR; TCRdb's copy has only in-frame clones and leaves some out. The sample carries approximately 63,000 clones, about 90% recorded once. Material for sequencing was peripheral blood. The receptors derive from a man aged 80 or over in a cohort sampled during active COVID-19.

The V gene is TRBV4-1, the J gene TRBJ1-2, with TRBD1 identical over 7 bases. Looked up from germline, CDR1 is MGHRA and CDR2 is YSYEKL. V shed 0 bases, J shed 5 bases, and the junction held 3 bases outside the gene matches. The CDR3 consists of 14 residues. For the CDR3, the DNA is TGCGCCAGCAGCCAAGACGCCAGGGGGTATGGCTACACCTTC. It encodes CASSQDARGYGYTF.

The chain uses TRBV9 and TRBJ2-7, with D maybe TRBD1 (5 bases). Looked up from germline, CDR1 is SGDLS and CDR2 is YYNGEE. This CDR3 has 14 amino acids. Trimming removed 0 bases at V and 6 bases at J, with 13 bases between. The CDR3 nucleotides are TGTGCCAGCAGCGTAGGGCAGTCCCAGGGCGAGCAGTACTTC. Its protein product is CASSVGQSQGEQYF.

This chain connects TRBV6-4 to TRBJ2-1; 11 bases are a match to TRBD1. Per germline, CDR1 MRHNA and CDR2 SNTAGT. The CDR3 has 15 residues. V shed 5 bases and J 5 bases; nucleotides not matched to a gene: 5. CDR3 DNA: TGTGCCAGCAGTCCGGACAGGGGGCCTCACAATGAGCAGTTCTTC. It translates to CASSPDRGPHNEQFF.

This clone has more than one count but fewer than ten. The CDR3 DNA sequence: TGCGCCAGCAGCCTTGGACAGGGGTTGGCCGGGGAGCTGTTTTTT. Amino acid sequence: CASSLGQGLAGELFF. V is TRBV4-1 and J is TRBJ2-2; 9 bases agree with TRBD1. There are 15 residues in the CDR3. CDR1 MGHRA and CDR2 YSYEKL come from the germline V gene. The V gene end was trimmed by 4 bases and the J gene end by 6 bases; junction bases not matched to a gene: 6.

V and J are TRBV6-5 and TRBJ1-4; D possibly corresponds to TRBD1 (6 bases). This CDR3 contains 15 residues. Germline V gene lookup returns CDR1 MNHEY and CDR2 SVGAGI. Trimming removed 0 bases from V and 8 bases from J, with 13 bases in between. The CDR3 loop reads CASSYSGGWGEKLFF. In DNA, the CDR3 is TGTGCCAGCAGTTACTCAGGGGGATGGGGGGAAAAACTGTTTTTT.

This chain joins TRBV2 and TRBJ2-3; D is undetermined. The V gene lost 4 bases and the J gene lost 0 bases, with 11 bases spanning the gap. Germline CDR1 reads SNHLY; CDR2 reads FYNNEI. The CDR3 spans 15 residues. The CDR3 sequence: CASSATISSTDTQYF. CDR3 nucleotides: TGTGCCAGCAGTGCTACTATTTCTAGCACAGATACGCAGTATTTT.

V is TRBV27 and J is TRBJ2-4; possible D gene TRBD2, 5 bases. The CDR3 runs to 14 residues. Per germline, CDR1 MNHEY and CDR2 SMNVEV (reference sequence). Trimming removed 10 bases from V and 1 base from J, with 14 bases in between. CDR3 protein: CATARAGAKNIQYF. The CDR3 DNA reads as TGTGCCACCGCCCGCGCGGGCGCCAAAAACATTCAGTACTTC.

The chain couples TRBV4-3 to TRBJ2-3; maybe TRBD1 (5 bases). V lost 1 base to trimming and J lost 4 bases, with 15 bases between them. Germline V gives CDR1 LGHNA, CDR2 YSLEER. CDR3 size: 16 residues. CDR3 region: CASSQAIRAGADTQYF. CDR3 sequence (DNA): TGCGCCAGCAGCCAAGCTATCAGGGCAGGCGCAGATACGCAGTATTTT.

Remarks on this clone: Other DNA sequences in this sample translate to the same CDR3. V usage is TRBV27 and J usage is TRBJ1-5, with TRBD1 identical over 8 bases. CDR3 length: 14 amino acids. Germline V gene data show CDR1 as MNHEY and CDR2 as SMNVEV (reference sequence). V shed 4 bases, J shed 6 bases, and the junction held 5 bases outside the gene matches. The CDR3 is CASSSGTGGQPQHF. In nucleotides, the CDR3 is TGTGCCAGCAGTTCGGGGACAGGCGGTCAGCCCCAGCATTTT.

As DNA, the CDR3 is TGTGCCAGCAGTTATGGACAGTCAGCCTACGAGCAGTACTTC. It encodes CASSYGQSAYEQYF. The chain couples TRBV6-2 or TRBV6-3 to TRBJ2-7, with D tentatively TRBD1 (6 bases). Germline-derived CDR1 and CDR2 are MNHEY and SVGEGT. V gave up 3 bases and J gave up 2 bases, with 11 bases separating them. The CDR3 has 14 amino acids.

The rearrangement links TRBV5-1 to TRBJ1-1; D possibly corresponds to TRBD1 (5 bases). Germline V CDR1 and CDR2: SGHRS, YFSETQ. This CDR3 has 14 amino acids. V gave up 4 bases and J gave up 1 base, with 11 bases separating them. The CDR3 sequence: CASSPSTGNTEAFF. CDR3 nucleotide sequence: TGCGCCAGCAGCCCCTCCACAGGGAACACTGAAGCTTTCTTT.

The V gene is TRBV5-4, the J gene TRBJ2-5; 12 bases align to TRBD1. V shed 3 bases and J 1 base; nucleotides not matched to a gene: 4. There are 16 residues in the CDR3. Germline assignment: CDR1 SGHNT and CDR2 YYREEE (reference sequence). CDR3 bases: TGTGCCAGCAGCTCGGGACAGGGGGCAGTCCAAGAGACCCAGTACTTC. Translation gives CASSSGQGAVQETQYF.

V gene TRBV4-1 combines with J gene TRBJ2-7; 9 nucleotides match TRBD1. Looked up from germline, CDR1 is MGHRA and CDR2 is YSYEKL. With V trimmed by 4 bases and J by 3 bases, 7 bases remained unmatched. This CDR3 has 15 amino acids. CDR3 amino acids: CASSRGGTGSYEQYF. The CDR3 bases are TGCGCCAGCAGCCGAGGGGGGACAGGGAGCTACGAGCAGTACTTC.

DNA for the CDR3: TGTGCCAGCAGCCAGGGGTTAAGCTCCTATAATTCACCCCTCCACTTT. Protein product: CASSQGLSSYNSPLHF. The chain uses TRBV7-2 and TRBJ1-6; maybe TRBD1 (6 bases). Trimming cost V 5 bases and J 0 bases, with 11 bases left between them. The V gene's germline CDR1 is SGHTA and CDR2 FQGNSA. The CDR3 contains 16 residues.

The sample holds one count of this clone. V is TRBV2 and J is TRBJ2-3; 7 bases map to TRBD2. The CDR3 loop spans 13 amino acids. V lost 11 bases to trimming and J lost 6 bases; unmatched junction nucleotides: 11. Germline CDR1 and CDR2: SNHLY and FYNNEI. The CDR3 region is CAGSSGLEDTQYF. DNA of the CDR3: TGTGCCGGCTCTAGCGGTCTGGAGGATACGCAGTATTTT.

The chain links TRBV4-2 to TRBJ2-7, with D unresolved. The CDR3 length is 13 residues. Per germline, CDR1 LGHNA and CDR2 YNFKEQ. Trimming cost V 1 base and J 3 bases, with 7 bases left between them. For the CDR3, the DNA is TGTGCCAGCAGCCAAGGGCCTAGCTACGAGCAGTACTTC. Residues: CASSQGPSYEQYF.

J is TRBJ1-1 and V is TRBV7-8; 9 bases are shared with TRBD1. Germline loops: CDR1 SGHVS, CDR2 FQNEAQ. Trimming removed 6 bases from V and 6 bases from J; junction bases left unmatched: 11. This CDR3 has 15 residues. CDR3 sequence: CASSSNRGRLAEAFF. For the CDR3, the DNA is TGTGCCAGCAGTTCGAACAGGGGGCGTTTAGCTGAAGCTTTCTTT.

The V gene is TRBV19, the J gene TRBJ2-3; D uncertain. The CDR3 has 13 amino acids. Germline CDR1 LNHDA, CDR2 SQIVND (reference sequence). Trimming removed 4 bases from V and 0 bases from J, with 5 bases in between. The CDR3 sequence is CASSTPSTDTQYF. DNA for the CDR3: TGTGCCAGTAGTACCCCTAGCACAGATACGCAGTATTTT.